This TCR beta chain is from a study of T cell repertoires in cytomegalovirus infection. Study overall: As its CMV epitopes, the study selected recently identified HLA-C-restricted and well-studied HLA-B-restricted targets. TCR beta signatures that were public indicated CMV infection and matching HLA type. Study findings and constraints: There were carriers of CMV plus the relevant HLA, and cumulative public TCR beta family frequency identified them. The response measured ex vivo was dominated by TCR beta clonotypes (HLA-C-restricted and CMV-specific).

V lost 1 base to trimming and J lost 7 bases, with 11 bases between them. Germline CDR1 reads SGHVS; CDR2 reads FQNEAQ. This CDR3 has 15 residues. This clonotype was seen many times. Its antigen is still unknown. TCRdb called the reads again in MiXCR, with one record for every CDR3 protein. The sample records about 310,000 distinct CDR3 sequences, 20% to 25% being singletons. The sample was cultured PBMCs, taken from culture after CMV antigen stimulation. This receptor was taken from a human donor in good health (CMV status not recorded). Some clones in this sample may be carry-over from other donors' samples. V and J are TRBV7-8 and TRBJ1-6; tentative D call: TRBD1 (6 bases). CDR3 residues: CASSLGGGGNSPLHF. Written as DNA, the CDR3 is TGTGCCAGCAGCTTAGGCGGGGGCGGCAATTCACCCCTCCACTTT.